The 17 T cell receptor beta chains given below trace back to one sample, sequenced in a study of shared clonotypes between healthy human individuals (dated by TCRdb to the early 2020s). The library was generated by the immunoSEQ multiplex PCR assay. Imported from immuneACCESS, the table was reduced by TCRdb to in-frame sequences with V and J called. These copies leave out some clones; in studies compared against another copy, an unresolved V gene accounts for under half, and the cause of the remainder is not known. For this sample the table gives around 2.5 million clones, of which 93% were detected only once. The top ten hold roughly 0.36% of the sample. The sequenced sample consisted of naive CD4+ T cells from PBMCs. This sample's cell subset or site label indicates: CD45RA+ positively selected. These receptor sequences come from a man in his late teens or twenties in good health. Some clones in this sample may be carry-over from other donors' samples.

This clone was counted a single time. The chain links TRBV10-3 to TRBJ2-4, with no clear D. This CDR3 comprises 15 residues. In germline, CDR1 is ENHRY, CDR2 SYGVKD. Trimming removed 0 bases at V and 3 bases at J, with 9 bases between. This CDR3 is CAISESWVGKNIQYF. The CDR3 nucleotides are TGTGCCATCAGTGAGTCGTGGGTTGGCAAAAACATTCAGTACTTC.

The chain couples TRBV27 to TRBJ2-6, with unresolved D. There are 17 residues in the CDR3. The V and J ends lost 7 bases and 0 bases respectively, with 16 bases between them. Germline assignment: CDR1 MNHEY and CDR2 SMNVEV (reference sequence). The CDR3 loop reads CASNPTSTLSGANVLTF. CDR3 sequence (DNA): TGTGCCAGCAACCCGACAAGCACCCTCTCTGGGGCCAACGTCCTGACTTTC.

The V and J genes are TRBV14 and TRBJ2-7; the match to TRBD2 covers 8 bases. The germline V gene has CDR1 SGHDN and CDR2 FVKESK. Trimming cost V 0 bases and J 2 bases; bases outside gene matches: 12. The CDR3 is 18 residues long. In DNA form, the CDR3 reads TGTGCCAGCAGCCAAGATCGTTCGGGAGGGCCCCCGCCCTACGAGCAGTACTTC. This sequence encodes CASSQDRSGGPPPYEQYF.

The chain recombines TRBV7-2 with TRBJ1-2; the D is unclear. This CDR3 comprises 15 residues. Germline values: CDR1 SGHTA, CDR2 FQGNSA. V was clipped by 5 bases and J by 4 bases, with 17 bases between them. The CDR3 spells CASSRTEAEFYGYTF. DNA of the CDR3: TGTGCCAGCAGCCGGACGGAGGCGGAGTTCTATGGCTACACCTTC.

The chain employs TRBV27 and TRBJ2-3; 12 bases line up with TRBD2. CDR1 and CDR2 (germline): MNHEY, SMNVEV (reference sequence). The V segment lost 6 bases and the J segment 6 bases; nucleotides outside the gene matches: 13. The CDR3 extends over 17 amino acids. CDR3 sequence reads: CASSPSRLAGVGDTQYF. The CDR3, as DNA: TGTGCCAGCAGCCCCTCTAGACTAGCGGGAGTTGGGGATACGCAGTATTTT.

The chain carries TRBV10-3 and TRBJ1-1; 7 bases map to TRBD1. This CDR3 is built from 15 residues. Trimming removed 2 bases from V and 7 bases from J; junction bases left unmatched: 10. Germline values: CDR1 ENHRY, CDR2 SYGVKD. CDR3 sequence reads: CAISESTGALLEAFF. The CDR3 DNA follows: TGTGCCATCAGTGAGAGTACAGGGGCCTTGCTTGAAGCTTTCTTT.

J is TRBJ2-2 and V is TRBV28; no definite D call. CDR1 is MDHEN and CDR2 is SYDVKM in the germline V gene. Trimming shortened V by 6 bases and J by 6 bases, and 20 bases separated the two germline ends. CDR3 length equals 16 residues. CDR3 amino acids: CASSFTAPGWAGELFF. The DNA for the CDR3 is TGTGCCAGCAGCTTCACCGCTCCGGGTTGGGCCGGGGAGCTGTTTTTT.

This chain links TRBV7-6 with TRBJ1-1, with D unresolved. The germline CDR1 and CDR2 sequences are SGHVS and FNYEAQ. Trimming left V 0 bases short and J 5 bases short, with 10 bases between. The CDR3 has 14 amino acids. The CDR3 DNA follows: TGTGCCAGCAGCTTAGCTTTAATGGGTACTGAAGCTTTCTTT. Its translation: CASSLALMGTEAFF. Based on the CDR3 plus reference TRBV7-6 and TRBJ1-1, the full variable domain is GAGVSQSPRYKVTKRGQDVALRCDPISGHVSLYWYRQALGQGPEFLTYFNYEAQQDKSGLPNDRFSAERPEGSISTLTIQRTEQRDSAMYRCASSLALMGTEAFFGQGTRLTVV.

J is TRBJ2-7 and V is TRBV7-8; possibly TRBD1 for D (5 bases). Germline V gives CDR1 SGHVS, CDR2 FQNEAQ. The CDR3 contains 16 residues. V gave up 5 bases and J gave up 7 bases, with 24 bases separating them. The CDR3 region has the DNA TGTGCCAGCAGCCCCCGTGAATGGCAGGGAACTCGGGAGCAGTACTTC. This gives the protein CASSPREWQGTREQYF.

The gene calls are TRBV28 and TRBJ2-1; TRBD2 matches 13 bases. Germline loops: CDR1 MDHEN, CDR2 SYDVKM. The CDR3 totals 15 residues. Trimming at V came to 6 bases and at J to 13 bases, leaving 12 bases not matched to a gene. CDR3 DNA: TGTGCCAGCAGCACTAGCGGGAGGGCCCACTTGGGACAGTTCTTC. It encodes CASSTSGRAHLGQFF. The full variable domain, in which reference TRBV28 and TRBJ2-1 provide the parts outside the CDR3, is DVKVTQSSRYLVKRTGEKVFLECVQDMDHENMFWYRQDPGLGLRLIYFSYDVKMKEKGDIPEGYSVSREKKERFSLILESASTNQTSMYLCASSTSGRAHLGQFFGPGTRLTVL.

The chain joins TRBV11-2 to TRBJ2-1; maybe TRBD2 (6 bases). The CDR3 covers 13 residues. V was shortened by 8 bases and J by 8 bases, with 16 bases between the two germline ends. Germline V gene data show CDR1 as SGHAT and CDR2 as FQNNGV. The CDR3 DNA reads as TGTGCCAGCGCCGGGAGCCTATACGATGAGCAGTTCTTC. Protein sequence: CASAGSLYDEQFF.

This clone showed up just once. The rearrangement joins TRBV7-9 to TRBJ1-3, with TRBD1 as a possible D gene (5 bases). The germline V gene encodes CDR1 SEHNR and CDR2 FQNEAQ (reference sequence). CDR3 length: 16 amino acids. Between the trimmed V and J ends, which lost 4 bases and 4 bases, there was a span of 17 bases. The CDR3 sequence: CASSSPATVLGNTIYF. As DNA, the CDR3 is TGTGCCAGCAGCTCCCCCGCGACAGTTCTAGGAAACACCATATATTTT.

This clone has only a few counts. CDR3 in amino acids: CSVVTGNIQYF. The CDR3 coding sequence is TGCAGCGTAGTCACAGGGAACATTCAGTACTTC. The gene calls are TRBV29-1 and TRBJ2-4; D might be TRBD1 (6 bases). Germline V lookup: CDR1 SQVTM, CDR2 ANQGSEA. Trimming took 6 bases from V and 7 from J, leaving 10 bases between them. The CDR3 is 11 amino acids.

This chain connects TRBV5-4 to TRBJ2-5, with D perhaps assigned TRBD1 or TRBD2 (6 bases each). Trimming took 0 bases from V and 4 from J, leaving 16 bases between them. CDR1 is SGHNT, CDR2 YYREEE, per germline (reference sequence). The CDR3 sequence is 16 residues long. The CDR3 reads CASSLGGAQGIETQYF. CDR3 sequence (DNA): TGTGCCAGCAGCTTGGGGGGGGCGCAGGGTATAGAGACCCAGTACTTC.

V gene TRBV5-1 combines with J gene TRBJ2-1; 9 positions match TRBD2. The V gene's germline CDR1 is SGHRS and CDR2 YFSETQ. The CDR3 has 15 amino acids. The V segment lost 0 bases and the J segment 3 bases; nucleotides outside the gene matches: 1. The CDR3: CASSLVSGGYNEQFF. CDR3 DNA: TGCGCCAGCAGCTTGGTTAGCGGGGGCTACAATGAGCAGTTCTTC.

CDR3 sequence reads: CASSPANPLEEQYF. DNA for the CDR3: TGTGCCAGCAGCCCTGCTAACCCTTTGGAGGAGCAGTACTTC. This chain joins TRBV28 and TRBJ2-7, with no clear D. This CDR3 has 14 residues. CDR1 is MDHEN, CDR2 SYDVKM, per germline. V lost 6 bases to trimming and J lost 7 bases, with 19 bases between them.

The chain is built from TRBV30 and TRBJ2-7, with 8 bases identical to TRBD1. The CDR3 length is 14 residues. Germline V CDR1 and CDR2: GTSNPN, SVGIG (reference sequence). J was trimmed by 3 bases and V by 4 bases; bases with no gene match: 8. The CDR3 DNA is TGTGCCTGGAACCACGCCGGACAGGGCTACGAGCAGTACTTC. Translating gives CAWNHAGQGYEQYF.